This record concerns one T cell receptor (beta chain) sequence. Its antigen is still unknown. This sample was included in a study of shared clonotypes between healthy human individuals. Study observations and caveats: Though the depth was large, rarefaction showed that sorted-subset sequencing was incomplete.

Naive CD4+ cells were CD45RA-selected; the remaining cells were memory. There are 14 residues in the CDR3. CDR1 and CDR2 (germline): SEHNR, FQNEAQ (reference sequence). V gave up 4 bases and J gave up 7 bases, with 14 bases separating them. The material for each subset, its genomic DNA, was split evenly across several immunoSEQ plates. Clones were sequenced by immunoSEQ multiplex PCR, and TCRdb holds only the in-frame ones, with some missing. The table records approximately 530,000 clones, approximately 94% of them present only once. The sequence was obtained from a woman aged 25 to 45 in good health. Sequenced material: naive CD4+ T cells sorted from blood. Subset denoted: CD45RA+ positively selected. The chain is built from TRBV7-9 and TRBJ2-1, with D possibly being TRBD2 (6 bases). The CDR3 bases are TGTGCCAGCAGCTGGCGTGGGACTGTAAATGAGCAGTTCTTC. Its protein product is CASSWRGTVNEQFF. The entire variable domain, with the rest obtained from reference TRBV7-9 and TRBJ2-1, is as follows: DTGVSQNPRHKITKRGQNVTFRCDPISEHNRLYWYRQTLGQGPEFLTYFQNEAQLEKSRLLSDRFSAERPKGSFSTLEIQRTEQGDSAMYLCASSWRGTVNEQFFGPGTRLTVL.